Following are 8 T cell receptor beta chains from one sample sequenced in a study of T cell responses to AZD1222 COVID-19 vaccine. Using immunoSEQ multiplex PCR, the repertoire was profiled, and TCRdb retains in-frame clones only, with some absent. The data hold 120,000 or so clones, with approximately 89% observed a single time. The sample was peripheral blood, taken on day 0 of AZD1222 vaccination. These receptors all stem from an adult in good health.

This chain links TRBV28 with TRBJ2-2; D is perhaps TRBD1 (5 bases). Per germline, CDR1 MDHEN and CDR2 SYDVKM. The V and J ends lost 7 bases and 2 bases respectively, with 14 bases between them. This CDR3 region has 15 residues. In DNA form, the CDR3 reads TGTGCCAGCAAGAAAGGGGCTGTAAACACCGGGGAGCTGTTTTTT. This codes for CASKKGAVNTGELFF.

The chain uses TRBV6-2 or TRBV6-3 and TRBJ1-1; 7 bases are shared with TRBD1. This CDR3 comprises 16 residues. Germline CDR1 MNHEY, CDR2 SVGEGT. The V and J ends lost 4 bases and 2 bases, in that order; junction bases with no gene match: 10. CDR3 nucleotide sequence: TGTGCCAGCAGTTTTACATACCGGGACAGTAACACTGAAGCTTTCTTT. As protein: CASSFTYRDSNTEAFF.

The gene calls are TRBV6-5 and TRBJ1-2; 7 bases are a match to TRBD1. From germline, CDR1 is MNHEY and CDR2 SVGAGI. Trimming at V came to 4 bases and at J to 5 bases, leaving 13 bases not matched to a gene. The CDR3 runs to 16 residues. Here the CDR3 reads CASSSVDRFYSYGYTF. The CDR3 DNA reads TGTGCCAGCAGTTCTGTGGACAGGTTTTATAGTTATGGCTACACCTTC.

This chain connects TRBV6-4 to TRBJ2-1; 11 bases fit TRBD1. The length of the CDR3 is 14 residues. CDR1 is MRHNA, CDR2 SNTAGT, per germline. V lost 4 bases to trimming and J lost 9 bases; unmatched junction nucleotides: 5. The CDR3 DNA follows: TGTGCCAGCAGTGTGGGACAGGGGGTAACTGAGCAGTTCTTC. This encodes CASSVGQGVTEQFF.

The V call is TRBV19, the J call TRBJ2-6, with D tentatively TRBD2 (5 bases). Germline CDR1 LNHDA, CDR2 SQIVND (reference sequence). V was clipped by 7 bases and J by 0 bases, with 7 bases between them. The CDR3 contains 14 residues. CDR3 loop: CASMEDSGANVLTF. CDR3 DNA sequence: TGTGCCAGTATGGAGGACTCTGGGGCCAACGTCCTGACTTTC.

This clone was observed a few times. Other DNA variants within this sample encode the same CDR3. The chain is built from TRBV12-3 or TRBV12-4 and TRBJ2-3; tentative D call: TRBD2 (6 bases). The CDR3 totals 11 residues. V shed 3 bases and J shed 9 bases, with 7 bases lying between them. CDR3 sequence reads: CASSLEGTQYF. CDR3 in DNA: TGTGCCAGCAGTTTGGAGGGCACGCAGTATTTT.

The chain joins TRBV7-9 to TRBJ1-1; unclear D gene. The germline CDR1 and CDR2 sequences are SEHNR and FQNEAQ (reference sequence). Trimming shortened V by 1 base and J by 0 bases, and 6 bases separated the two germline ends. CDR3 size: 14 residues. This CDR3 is CASSLGQVNTEAFF. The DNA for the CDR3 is TGTGCCAGCAGCTTAGGGCAGGTGAACACTGAAGCTTTCTTT.

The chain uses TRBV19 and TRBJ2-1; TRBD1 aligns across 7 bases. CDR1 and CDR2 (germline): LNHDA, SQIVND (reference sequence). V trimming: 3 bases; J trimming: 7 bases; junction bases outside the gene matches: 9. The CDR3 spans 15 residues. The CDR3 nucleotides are TGTGCCAGTAGTATCCCTAGGACAGGTGGAAATGAGCAGTTCTTC. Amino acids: CASSIPRTGGNEQFF. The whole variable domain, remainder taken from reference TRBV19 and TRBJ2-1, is DGGITQSPKYLFRKEGQNVTLSCEQNLNHDAMYWYRQDPGQGLRLIYYSQIVNDFQKGDIAEGYSVSREKKESFPLTVTSAQKNPTAFYLCASSIPRTGGNEQFFGPGTRLTVL.